The clone carrying this T cell receptor (beta chain) has a single count. The sample originates from a study of blood T cell repertoires in COVID-19. Looking at the study overall: Sites across the United States, Italy and Spain contributed samples from acute and convalescent COVID-19. Sample material is recorded as cDNA or gDNA derived from T cells, B-cell-depleted T cells, or PBMCs.

Per the original data handling: It was from reference gene primer amplification that nucleated cell counts were estimated. The repertoire was sequenced with immunoSEQ multiplex PCR; TCRdb's copy has only in-frame clones and lacks some. V, J and clone size derive from that table, while D and trimming were established from the DNA sequence. The data show 80,000 to 100,000 clones, about nine tenths seen once. The CDR3 runs 13 residues. Trimming removed 4 bases at V and 8 bases at J, with 15 bases between. The germline gives CDR1 SNHLY, CDR2 FYNNEI. The chain has TRBV2 and TRBJ2-7; D is possibly TRBD2 (7 bases). The clonotype comes from a human donor with active COVID-19. The donor label of this sample is uncertain. The sequenced material came from peripheral blood. CDR3 DNA: TGTGCCAGCAGTGGACTAGCCGGGGGCAAGCAGTACTTC. Encoded protein: CASSGLAGGKQYF.